This T cell receptor (beta chain) was identified in a study of blood T cell repertoires in COVID-19. Study background: Sites in the United States, Italy and Spain provided acute and convalescent COVID-19 samples. The analysed material was cDNA or gDNA that came from T cells, B-cell-depleted T cells, or PBMCs.

Original data processing: Amplification from reference gene primers served as the basis for estimated nucleated cell counts. Assay used: immunoSEQ multiplex PCR; TCRdb lists only in-frame clones, some missing. V, J and clone size reflect that table, while D and trimming were determined from the DNA. The sample shows about 140,000 clones, approximately 90% of them seen only once. V dropped 7 bases and J dropped 4 bases, with 13 bases sitting between them. This CDR3 has 13 residues. Germline V gene lookup returns CDR1 SNHLY and CDR2 FYNNEI. Source material: peripheral blood. This TCR derives from a woman of 80 years or more with acute or convalescent COVID-19. The rearrangement links TRBV2 to TRBJ1-2, with D uncertain. The CDR3 is CASKYESAYGYTF. For the CDR3, the DNA is TGTGCCAGCAAGTATGAAAGCGCCTATGGCTACACCTTC. The variable domain in full, completed from reference TRBV2 and TRBJ1-2, reads EPEVTQTPSHQVTQMGQEVILRCVPISNHLYFYWYRQILGQKVEFLVSFYNNEISEKSEIFDDQFSVERPDGSNFTLKIRSTKLEDSAMYFCASKYESAYGYTFGSGTRLTVV.